Detailed here is one T cell receptor (beta chain). In the original analysis: Reference gene primer amplification in the assay estimated nucleated cell counts. This table comes from immunoSEQ multiplex PCR, and its TCRdb copy is limited to in-frame clones, with some not included. Clonal size and the V and J genes are those of that table, whereas D and trimming came from the DNA. The sample contains 110,000 or so clones, roughly 80% of which appear only once. This specimen comes from a study of blood T cell repertoires in COVID-19. At the level of the study: Samples taken during acute and convalescent COVID-19 were collected in the United States, Italy and Spain.

V was pared by 7 bases and J by 1 base, with 8 bases of the junction left unmatched. Germline values: CDR1 MDHEN, CDR2 SYDVKM. This CDR3 spans 16 amino acids. The TCR sequence derives from a woman of 80 years or more with acute or convalescent COVID-19. The chain recombines TRBV28 with TRBJ2-1, with 9 nucleotides matching TRBD2. The material sequenced was peripheral blood. Here the CDR3 DNA reads TGTGCCAGCAAATCTAGCGGGGCCGAATCCTACAATGAGCAGTTCTTC. Residues: CASKSSGAESYNEQFF. The full variable domain, its missing parts supplied by reference TRBV28 and TRBJ2-1, is DVKVTQSSRYLVKRTGEKVFLECVQDMDHENMFWYRQDPGLGLRLIYFSYDVKMKEKGDIPEGYSVSREKKERFSLILESASTNQTSMYLCASKSSGAESYNEQFFGPGTRLTVL.